This paragraph reports one TCR beta chain. The antigen is unknown. The source of the sample is a study of vaccination and CD4 T cells after COVID-19. Across the whole study: Convalescent donors were composed of six males and four females, of whom two were Hispanic.

Study-level points and caveats: Data came from relatively few convalescent patients and lacked early post-infection timepoints.

Treatment meaning: roughly nine-day PBMC culture with coronavirus spike peptide pools or control peptides (ViraFEST assay). The Oncomine TCR Beta short-read assay sequenced DNA from cultured CD4+ T cells. TCRdb fed the PCR reads into MiXCR, producing one record per CDR3 protein. Found here are over 10,000 distinct CDR3 sequences, less than 45% of them singletons; the top ten hold 7.5% to 9.5%. This receptor was taken from a human donor who had recovered from COVID-19. Sequencing was performed on CD4+ T cells from blood, cultured in vitro, taken after SARS-CoV-2 vaccination.

The CDR3 DNA reads as TGCAGTGCTAGGGCTAGCGGGAGGGCCGACACCGGGGAGCTGTTTTTT. This codes for CSARASGRADTGELFF. The chain is built from TRBV20-1 and TRBJ2-2; 12 nucleotides agree with TRBD2. CDR3 length: 16 amino acids. Germline V CDR1 and CDR2: DFQATT, SNEGSKA (reference sequence). The junction had 5 bases not matched to a gene; V was cut back by 3 bases and J by 3 bases.